This paragraph reports one T cell receptor (beta chain). A junction end diverges from the germline sequence, so it may reflect a read error. The data are from a study of T cell changes during pregnancy in multiple sclerosis. Libraries were prepared by immunoSEQ multiplex PCR; TCRdb keeps only in-frame clonotypes and omits some of them. The sample has 68,000 or so clones, about 89% seen once; the top ten hold 0.86%. The sample in question was peripheral blood, obtained in the second trimester of pregnancy. The receptor was derived from a female donor with multiple sclerosis, enrolled in a pregnancy study.

The CDR3, as DNA: TGTGCCAGCAGTGACCGTCTGACTCTCGCCGACTTC. Translated, it gives CASSDRLTLADF. This rearrangement joins TRBV6-1 to TRBJ1-2, with D uncertain. Germline-derived CDR1 and CDR2 are MNHNS and SASEGT. The CDR3 is made up of 12 amino acids.